This is a list of T cell receptor beta chains from one sample in a study of T cell repertoires in cytomegalovirus infection. TCRdb redid the calling of the reads with MiXCR, one entry per CDR3 protein. The repertoire consists of about 340,000 distinct CDR3 sequences, with 25% to 35% occurring once and the leading ten covering approximately 20%. These receptors lack a known antigen. Source: cultured PBMCs, taken from culture after CMV antigen stimulation. These receptors were collected from a human donor in good health (CMV status not recorded). Some clones in this sample may be carry-over from other donors' samples. The CDR3 runs from the conserved cysteine through the conserved F or W. Fields, in order: CDR3 DNA, CDR3 protein, D gene, V gene, clone size, J gene, CDR3 length. The D gene is left open where the match is weak. A clone size is listed for some rows: how often the clone was seen (once, few, many), or a class if it is expanded.

DNA: TGTGCCAGCAGTGGGCCTAGCGACAGCACAGATACGCAGTATTTT
CDR3: CASSGPSDSTDTQYF
D: NA
V: TRBV6-1
size: few
J: TRBJ2-3
length: 15

DNA: TGTGCCAGCAGTGGACAGGGAGGGGAGACCCAGTACTTC
CDR3: CASSGQGGETQYF
D: NA
V: TRBV12-3/TRBV12-4
size: few
J: TRBJ2-5
length: 13

DNA: TGTGCCAGCACTTCCTACCAATACAATGAGCAGTTCTTC
CDR3: CASTSYQYNEQFF
D: NA
V: TRBV7-2
size: few
J: TRBJ2-1
length: 13

DNA: TGTGCCAGTAGTATCTGGGCCCAGAGCAATCAGCCCCAGCATTTT
CDR3: CASSIWAQSNQPQHF
D: NA
V: TRBV19
size: NA
J: TRBJ1-5
length: 15

DNA: TGTGCCAGCAGTTCAGCCACTGACCCCCTCTCCTACGAGCAGTACTTC
CDR3: CASSSATDPLSYEQYF
D: NA
V: TRBV28
size: NA
J: TRBJ2-7
length: 16

DNA: TGTGCCAGCAGTCCTCCGGGGGGGCATCAGCCCCAGCATTTT
CDR3: CASSPPGGHQPQHF
D: NA
V: TRBV12-3/TRBV12-4
size: NA
J: TRBJ1-5
length: 14

DNA: TGTGCCAGTAACGGGGCTCGGGTTCAGCCCCAGCATTTT
CDR3: CASNGARVQPQHF
D: NA
V: TRBV19
size: NA
J: TRBJ1-5
length: 13

DNA: TGCGCCAGCAGCTTGGTTCTAGCGGGAGTCGAGCAGTACTTC
CDR3: CASSLVLAGVEQYF
D: TRBD2
V: TRBV5-1
size: NA
J: TRBJ2-7
length: 14

DNA: TGTGCCAGCAGTTTCTCACCGGCGACAGGGAGCACCGGGGAGCTGTTTTTT
CDR3: CASSFSPATGSTGELFF
D: TRBD1
V: TRBV28
size: NA
J: TRBJ2-2
length: 17

DNA: TGTGCCAGCAGCTCGACAGGGAACAATCAGCCCCAGCATTTT
CDR3: CASSSTGNNQPQHF
D: TRBD1
V: TRBV7-9
size: NA
J: TRBJ1-5
length: 14

DNA: TGTGCCAGCAGCTTAGTTGGCCCGTACACTGAAGCTTTCTTT
CDR3: CASSLVGPYTEAFF
D: NA
V: TRBV7-8
size: few
J: TRBJ1-1
length: 14